Each of the 3 T cell receptor beta chains below was sequenced from the same sample in a study of T cell repertoires in cytomegalovirus infection. These receptors' antigens are unknown. TCRdb passed the reads through MiXCR, listing each CDR3 protein once. The table shows approximately 910,000 distinct CDR3 sequences, with approximately 33% occurring only once. The specimen comprised cultured CD8+ T cells from PBMCs, sampled from culture after CMV antigen stimulation. These receptors came from a human donor in good health (CMV status not recorded). Some clones in this sample may be carry-over from other donors' samples.

The V gene is TRBV2, the J gene TRBJ2-5, with 8 bases aligning to TRBD2. This CDR3 contains 16 residues. CDR1 and CDR2 from the germline V gene are SNHLY and FYNNEI. The junction had 10 bases not matched to a gene; V was cut back by 6 bases and J by 1 base. CDR3 DNA: TGTGCCAGCAGAGACCTCGCGGGGGGCCCCCAAGAGACCCAGTACTTC. It translates to CASRDLAGGPQETQYF.

The CDR3: CASNRPAYEQYF. The CDR3 coding sequence is TGTGCCAGCAACAGACCGGCCTACGAGCAGTACTTC. The rearrangement links TRBV7-8 to TRBJ2-7, with D unresolved. The CDR3 is 12 residues long. Germline V gene sequence: CDR1 SGHVS, CDR2 FQNEAQ. V lost 7 bases to trimming and J lost 2 bases, with 9 bases between them.

The rearrangement uses TRBV29-1 and TRBJ2-7; a possible D gene is TRBD1 (5 bases). CDR3 length: 13 residues. V was cut by 5 bases and J by 2 bases, with 13 bases left in between. The germline V gene has CDR1 SQVTM and CDR2 ANQGSEA. DNA of the CDR3: TGCAGCGTTCAGGGATCCTCAACCTACGAGCAGTACTTC. Translated, it gives CSVQGSSTYEQYF.